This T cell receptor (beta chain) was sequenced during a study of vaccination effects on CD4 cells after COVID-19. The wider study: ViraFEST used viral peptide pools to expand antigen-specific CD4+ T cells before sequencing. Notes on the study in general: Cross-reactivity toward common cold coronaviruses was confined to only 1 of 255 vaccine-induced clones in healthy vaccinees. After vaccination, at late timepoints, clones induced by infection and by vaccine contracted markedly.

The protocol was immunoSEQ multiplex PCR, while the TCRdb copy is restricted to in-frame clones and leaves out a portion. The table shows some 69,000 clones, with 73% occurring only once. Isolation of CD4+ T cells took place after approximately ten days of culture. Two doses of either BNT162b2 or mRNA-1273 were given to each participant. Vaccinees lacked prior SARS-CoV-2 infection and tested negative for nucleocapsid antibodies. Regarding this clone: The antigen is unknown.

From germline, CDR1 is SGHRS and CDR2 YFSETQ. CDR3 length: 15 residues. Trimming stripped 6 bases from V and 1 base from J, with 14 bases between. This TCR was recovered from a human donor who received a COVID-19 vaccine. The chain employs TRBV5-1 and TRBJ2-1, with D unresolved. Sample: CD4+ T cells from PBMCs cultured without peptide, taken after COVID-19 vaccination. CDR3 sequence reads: CASTTAGRSYNEQFF. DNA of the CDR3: TGCGCCAGCACCACGGCCGGCAGATCCTACAATGAGCAGTTCTTC.